This TCR beta chain was captured by sequencing in a study of T-cell memory formation after mild COVID-19. Study context: Largely donor-specific sequence clusters came from two donors. Broader study findings: Nothing showed for sure that second-wave clones peaking on day 37 were SARS-CoV-2 specific.

TCRdb passed the 5' RACE reads through MiXCR, listing each CDR3 protein once. This table holds some 320,000 distinct CDR3 sequences, more than 15% found once. The V end was cut by 5 bases, the J end by 2 bases, with 11 bases between. The CDR3 covers 14 residues. The V gene's germline CDR1 is MGHRA and CDR2 YSYEKL. This clonotype has more than one count but fewer than ten. The antigen is unknown. The material sequenced was PBMCs or a T cell subset sorted from them (not recorded which). The J gene is TRBJ2-3, the V gene TRBV4-1; possibly TRBD1 for D (5 bases). The clonotype was recovered from a man younger than 35 who had mild COVID-19 (a few samples of this study predate the infection). Cell type and time point are not known. In DNA form, the CDR3 reads TGCGCCAGCAGCTACAGGTTTAACACAGATACGCAGTATTTT. The encoded protein is CASSYRFNTDTQYF.